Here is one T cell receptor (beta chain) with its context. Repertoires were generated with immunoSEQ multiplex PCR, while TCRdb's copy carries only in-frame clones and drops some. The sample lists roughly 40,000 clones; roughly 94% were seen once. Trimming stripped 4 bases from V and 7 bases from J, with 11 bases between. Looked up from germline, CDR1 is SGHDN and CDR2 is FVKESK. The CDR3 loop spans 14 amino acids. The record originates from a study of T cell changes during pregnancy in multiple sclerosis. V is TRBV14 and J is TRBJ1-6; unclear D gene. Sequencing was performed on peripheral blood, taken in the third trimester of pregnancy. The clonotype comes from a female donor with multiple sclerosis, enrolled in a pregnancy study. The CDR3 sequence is CASSRPTQNSPLHF. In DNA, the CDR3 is TGTGCCAGCAGCCGTCCCACACAAAATTCACCCCTCCACTTT.